This T cell receptor beta chain was identified in a study of cytomegalovirus exposure and HLA in healthy donors. V was pared by 4 bases and J by 5 bases, with 4 bases of the junction left unmatched. Per germline, CDR1 SGHRS and CDR2 YFSETQ. The CDR3 runs 15 residues. The PCR was carried out with 60 Vbeta primers and 13 Jbeta primers. TCRdb keeps only in-frame clones here, not all; method: immunoSEQ multiplex PCR. This sample has about 140,000 clones, with 70% to 80% found just once. This receptor was identified in a man aged 25 to 45 in good health and CMV-seronegative. The specimen was PBMCs. The chain recombines TRBV5-1 with TRBJ2-2, with 11 bases lining up with TRBD1. The chain's CDR3 is CASSPGQGETGELFF. CDR3 in DNA: TGCGCCAGCAGCCCGGGACAGGGGGAGACCGGGGAGCTGTTTTTT.